These 16 T cell receptor beta chains share one sample of origin, sequenced in a study of liver allograft versus peripheral blood T cells. Study in general: Repertoires of T cell receptors in transplanted livers were compared with recipients' peripheral blood repertoires.

TCRdb redid the calling of the reads with MiXCR, one entry per CDR3 protein. The sample carries about 13,000 distinct CDR3 sequences, about 19% recorded once. Receptor source: a human patient who had a liver transplant. A share of the T cells may be of graft donor origin.

This clonotype has more than one count but fewer than ten. The V gene is TRBV20-1, the J gene TRBJ1-1; D unclear. Looked up from germline, CDR1 is DFQATT and CDR2 is SNEGSKA (reference sequence). The V end lost 1 base, the J end lost 0 bases, and 6 bases lay between the germline ends. The CDR3 has 13 amino acids. CDR3 DNA: TGCAGTGCTAGAGTGGTCGTGAACACTGAAGCTTTCTTT. This translates into CSARVVVNTEAFF.

There are many counts of this clonotype. J is TRBJ1-2 and V is TRBV6-6; D not certain. The V gene's germline CDR1 is MNHNY and CDR2 SVGAGI (reference sequence). Trimming removed 0 bases from V and 0 bases from J, with 8 bases in between. The CDR3 totals 15 residues. This CDR3 is CASSYSGATNYGYTF. The CDR3 nucleotides are TGTGCCAGCAGTTACTCCGGCGCAACTAACTATGGCTACACCTTC.

Ten or more counts support this clonotype. The rearrangement uses TRBV18 and TRBJ2-5; 9 bases are shared with TRBD1. Germline V gives CDR1 KGHSH, CDR2 LQKENI. The CDR3 is 13 amino acids. V lost 3 bases and J lost 4; bases outside the gene matches: 0. The CDR3 protein is CASSPDRGETQYF. The CDR3 DNA reads as TGTGCCAGCTCACCGGACAGGGGAGAGACCCAGTACTTC.

This clonotype qualifies as medium-sized (0.01 to 0.1%). The chain couples TRBV18 to TRBJ1-1, with 7 bases aligning to TRBD1. CDR3 length: 15 residues. V lost 4 bases, J lost 3 bases, and 8 bases stayed unmatched. In germline, CDR1 is KGHSH, CDR2 LQKENI. The CDR3 spells CASSRNRDSYTEAFF. CDR3 in DNA: TGTGCCAGCTCACGCAACCGGGACAGTTACACTGAAGCTTTCTTT.

The rearrangement uses TRBV20-1 and TRBJ1-2, with 9 bases fitting TRBD1. Trimming removed 0 bases from V and 5 bases from J; junction bases left unmatched: 4. CDR1 and CDR2 (germline): DFQATT, SNEGSKA (reference sequence). This CDR3 region has 14 residues. The CDR3 region is CSARDIQGAYGYTF. CDR3 sequence (DNA): TGCAGTGCTAGAGATATACAGGGGGCATATGGCTACACCTTC.

A word on this clonotype: This may be a read error, as it is one base from a much larger clone. The J gene is TRBJ2-1, the V gene TRBV28, with D perhaps TRBD2 (7 bases). The germline V gene has CDR1 MDHEN and CDR2 SYDVKM. The V and J ends lost 7 bases and 10 bases respectively, with 20 bases between them. This CDR3 has 14 residues. CDR3 sequence reads: CASIEGGRSYEQFF. CDR3 nucleotides: TGTGCCAGCATCGAGGGGGGGCGCTCCTACGAGCAGTTCTTC.

To note about this clonotype: This clone may be a read error of a much larger clone one base away. The chain combines TRBV19 with TRBJ1-4; possible D gene TRBD1, 6 bases. V was shortened by 5 bases and J by 8 bases, with 18 bases between the two germline ends. Per germline, CDR1 LNHDA and CDR2 SQIVND (reference sequence). CDR3 length: 15 residues. CDR3 bases: TGTGCCAGTAGTTTGGGGTTAACAGGGCTGGAAAAACTGTTTTTT. Protein: CASSLGLTGLEKLFF.

V usage is TRBV28 and J usage is TRBJ2-5; no definite D call. Trimming removed 9 bases at V and 1 base at J, with 15 bases between. This CDR3 region has 14 residues. Germline CDR1 reads MDHEN; CDR2 reads SYDVKM. CDR3 sequence: CASNPQRPQETQYF. The DNA of the CDR3 is TGTGCCAGTAATCCCCAGAGACCCCAAGAGACCCAGTACTTC.

At least ten counts were recorded for this clonotype. The V and J genes are TRBV19 and TRBJ2-1; D possibly matches TRBD1 or TRBD2 (5 bases each). This CDR3 spans 13 amino acids. V was shortened by 6 bases and J by 16 bases, with 22 bases between the two germline ends. Germline lookup yields CDR1 LNHDA and CDR2 SQIVND (reference sequence). CDR3 sequence reads: CASSINGGVWTFF. CDR3 bases: TGTGCCAGTAGCATAAATGGGGGAGTCTGGACCTTCTTC.

This clonotype was seen a few times. This sequence joins TRBV30 and TRBJ2-1, with 7 nucleotides matching TRBD2. Unmatched junction bases numbered 7, after V lost 2 bases and J lost 6 bases. The CDR3 length is 14 residues. Germline V CDR1 and CDR2: GTSNPN, SVGIG (reference sequence). CDR3 in amino acids: CAWSRGGGLNEQFF. CDR3 DNA sequence: TGTGCCTGGAGTCGCGGCGGGGGACTCAATGAGCAGTTCTTC.

By sample share, this clonotype is medium-sized. The rearrangement joins TRBV13 to TRBJ1-1; D possibly corresponds to TRBD1 (5 bases). Trimming left V 2 bases short and J 1 base short, with 11 bases between. This CDR3 is built from 15 residues. Germline lookup yields CDR1 PRHDT and CDR2 FYEKMQ (reference sequence). CDR3 DNA: TGTGCCAGCAGCTTAAGAGGGCAGGGGAACACTGAAGCTTTCTTT. Amino acids: CASSLRGQGNTEAFF.

This clonotype showed up many times. The chain has TRBV7-2 and TRBJ2-7, with a weak D call TRBD1 (7 bases). CDR3 length: 15 residues. Germline lookup yields CDR1 SGHTA and CDR2 FQGNSA. The V and J ends lost 5 bases and 4 bases respectively, with 18 bases between them. CDR3 in DNA: TGTGCCAGCAGCCTCCGAGCAGGGGGAGGTTACGAGCAGTACTTC. Residues: CASSLRAGGGYEQYF.

Comment on this clonotype: This may arise from a read error, as a much more abundant clone is one base away. The chain joins TRBV28 to TRBJ2-1; D is ambiguous. The CDR3 totals 15 residues. CDR1 is MDHEN, CDR2 SYDVKM, per germline. V was cut by 6 bases and J by 3 bases, with 15 bases left in between. The CDR3 spells CASRPPAFLYNEQFF. The CDR3 DNA sequence: TGTGCCAGCAGACCACCGGCCTTCCTCTACAATGAGCAGTTCTTC.

This clonotype occurred many times. The V gene is TRBV28, the J gene TRBJ1-5; D possibly corresponds to TRBD1 (6 bases). The length of the CDR3 is 15 residues. Germline assignment: CDR1 MDHEN and CDR2 SYDVKM. The V gene lost 7 bases and the J gene lost 2 bases, with 15 bases spanning the gap. CDR3 bases: TGTGCCAGCACCTCCGTCAGGGGCGGCAATCAGCCCCAGCATTTT. Its translation is CASTSVRGGNQPQHF.

This clonotype was seen at least ten times. The V gene is TRBV28, the J gene TRBJ2-2, with 11 bases matching TRBD2. This CDR3 is 16 amino acids long. Germline V gene lookup returns CDR1 MDHEN and CDR2 SYDVKM. V gave up 5 bases and J gave up 3 bases; unmatched junction bases: 5. Written as DNA, the CDR3 is TGTGCCAGCAGTGTTACTAGCGGGGGCTACACCGGGGAGCTGTTTTTT. Its translation: CASSVTSGGYTGELFF.

This clonotype was recorded many times. The chain combines TRBV7-2 with TRBJ2-2; D might be TRBD1 or TRBD2, each matching 6 bases. The CDR3 runs to 15 residues. Germline lookup yields CDR1 SGHTA and CDR2 FQGNSA. Trimming left V 3 bases short and J 4 bases short, with 12 bases between. CDR3 coding DNA: TGTGCCAGCAGCTTCCTGGGGGGCACCACCGGGGAGCTGTTTTTT. Its protein product is CASSFLGGTTGELFF.